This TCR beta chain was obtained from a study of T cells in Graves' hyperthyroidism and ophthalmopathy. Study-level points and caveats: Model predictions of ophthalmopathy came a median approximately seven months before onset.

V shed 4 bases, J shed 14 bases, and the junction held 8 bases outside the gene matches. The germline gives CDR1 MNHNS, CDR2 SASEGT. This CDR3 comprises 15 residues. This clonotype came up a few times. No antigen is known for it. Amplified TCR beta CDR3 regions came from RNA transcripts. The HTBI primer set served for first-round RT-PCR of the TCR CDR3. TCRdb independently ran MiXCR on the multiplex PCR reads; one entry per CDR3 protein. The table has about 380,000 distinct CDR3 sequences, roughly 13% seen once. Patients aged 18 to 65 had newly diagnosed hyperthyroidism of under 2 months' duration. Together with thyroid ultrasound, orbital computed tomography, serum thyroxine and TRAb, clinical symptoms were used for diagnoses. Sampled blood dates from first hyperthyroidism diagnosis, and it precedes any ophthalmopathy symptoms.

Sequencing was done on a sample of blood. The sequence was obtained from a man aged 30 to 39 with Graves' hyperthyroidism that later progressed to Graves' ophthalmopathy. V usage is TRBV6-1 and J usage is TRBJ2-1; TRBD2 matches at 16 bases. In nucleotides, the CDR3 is TGTGCCAGCAGTGGTGGGACTAGCGGGGGGGAGAAGGAGTTCTTC. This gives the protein CASSGGTSGGEKEFF.